This T cell receptor beta chain was observed in a study of T cell responses to AZD1222 COVID-19 vaccine. CDR3 length: 16 amino acids. Germline V gene data show CDR1 as MNHEY and CDR2 as SMNVEV (reference sequence). V shed 6 bases and J 2 bases; nucleotides not matched to a gene: 6. Data came from immunoSEQ multiplex PCR; TCRdb stores just in-frame clones and leaves some out. The sample includes fewer than 200,000 clones, approximately 90% of them seen just once. The TCR was taken from an adult who received the MenACWY meningococcal vaccine as a control. The specimen was peripheral blood, collected 28 days after the second dose of the MenACWY control vaccine. The chain uses TRBV27 and TRBJ2-2; TRBD2 aligns across 10 bases. The CDR3 DNA is TGTGCCAGCAGATATGCTAGCGGGAGTAACACCGGGGAGCTGTTTTTT. This encodes CASRYASGSNTGELFF.